The 27 T cell receptor beta chains given below trace back to one sample, sequenced in a study of T cell responses to AZD1222 COVID-19 vaccine. Profiled with immunoSEQ multiplex PCR; TCRdb holds only in-frame clones, not every one. The sample consists of just under 90,000 clones, about nine tenths of them appearing once. The source was peripheral blood, collected 28 days after the second AZD1222 dose. The receptors originated from an adult who received the AZD1222 COVID-19 vaccine.

This clone has only one observation. This CDR3 is also generated by other DNA sequences in the sample. This chain joins TRBV9 and TRBJ2-3; 7 bases are shared with TRBD1. This CDR3 spans 14 amino acids. CDR1 is SGDLS and CDR2 is YYNGEE in the germline V gene. J was trimmed by 5 bases and V by 1 base; bases with no gene match: 4. CDR3 DNA sequence: TGTGCCAGCAGCGTAATAGGGGGCGAAGATACGCAGTATTTT. Its protein is CASSVIGGEDTQYF.

V and J are TRBV19 and TRBJ2-1; no clear D gene. The ends were cut back, 1 base at V and 1 base at J, with 8 bases in the middle. CDR3 size: 15 residues. The germline V gene has CDR1 LNHDA and CDR2 SQIVND (reference sequence). The CDR3 sequence is CASSIGSSSYNEQFF. DNA of the CDR3: TGTGCCAGTAGTATAGGTAGCAGTTCCTACAATGAGCAGTTCTTC.

The chain is built from TRBV28 and TRBJ1-5; TRBD1 might be the D (5 bases). Germline values: CDR1 MDHEN, CDR2 SYDVKM. Trimming took off 3 bases at V and 0 bases at J, with 12 bases between the two ends. CDR3 length: 16 amino acids. The CDR3 nucleotides read TGTGCCAGCAGTTTCACTGGGGGATATAGCAATCAGCCCCAGCATTTT. Translating it yields CASSFTGGYSNQPQHF. Looking up the rest from reference TRBV28 and TRBJ1-5 gives the full variable domain: DVKVTQSSRYLVKRTGEKVFLECVQDMDHENMFWYRQDPGLGLRLIYFSYDVKMKEKGDIPEGYSVSREKKERFSLILESASTNQTSMYLCASSFTGGYSNQPQHFGDGTRLSIL.

This clone was counted once. The rearrangement uses TRBV24-1 and TRBJ1-5; 7 nucleotides line up with TRBD1. Germline assignment: CDR1 KGHDR and CDR2 SFDVKD. The CDR3 spans 11 residues. Unmatched junction bases numbered 4, after V lost 11 bases and J lost 7 bases. CDR3 in amino acids: CARSGGQPQHF. The DNA for the CDR3 is TGTGCCAGGTCAGGGGGGCAGCCCCAGCATTTT.

In its sample, this clone was seen once. The rearrangement links TRBV5-1 to TRBJ2-7, with unresolved D. The CDR3 spans 14 residues. V was pared by 1 base and J by 2 bases, with 10 bases between. Germline CDR1 is SGHRS and CDR2 is YFSETQ. CDR3 nucleotide sequence: TGCGCCAGCAGCTTGCTCGGAAAAACCTACGAGCAGTACTTC. It codes for CASSLLGKTYEQYF.

This chain links TRBV4-3 with TRBJ1-4; weak D call: TRBD1 (5 bases). Germline lookup yields CDR1 LGHNA and CDR2 YSLEER. V was clipped by 0 bases and J by 7 bases, with 9 bases between them. This CDR3 comprises 14 residues. The CDR3 reads CASSQDDSFEKLFF. As DNA, the CDR3 is TGCGCCAGCAGCCAAGATGACAGCTTTGAAAAACTGTTTTTT.

This sequence joins TRBV19 and TRBJ2-2; D remains ambiguous. CDR3 length: 15 residues. The V end was cut by 1 base, the J end by 0 bases, with 6 bases between. Germline V gene lookup returns CDR1 LNHDA and CDR2 SQIVND (reference sequence). In DNA form, the CDR3 reads TGTGCCAGTAGTATAGGGGCCACGAACACCGGGGAGCTGTTTTTT. Encoded protein: CASSIGATNTGELFF.

The chain is built from TRBV5-4 and TRBJ2-7, with TRBD2 as a possible D gene (6 bases). V was trimmed by 4 bases and J by 2 bases, leaving 19 bases between them. The CDR3 has 16 residues. Germline V gene lookup returns CDR1 SGHNT and CDR2 YYREEE (reference sequence). CDR3 in DNA: TGTGCCAGCAGCGTGCTACGGGAGAACGGGCCCTACGAGCAGTACTTC. As protein: CASSVLRENGPYEQYF.

This rearrangement joins TRBV5-4 to TRBJ1-2; a weak D match, TRBD1 (5 bases). The germline V gene has CDR1 SGHNT and CDR2 YYREEE (reference sequence). The CDR3 runs to 15 residues. V gave up 2 bases and J gave up 2 bases, with 13 bases separating them. This CDR3 reads CASSFSGTPNYGYTF. In DNA, the CDR3 is TGTGCCAGCAGCTTCTCCGGGACGCCAAACTATGGCTACACCTTC.

CDR3 region: CASSGRGFPYNEQFF. CDR3 in DNA: TGTGCCAGCAGTGGCAGGGGGTTCCCCTACAATGAGCAGTTCTTC. The chain uses TRBV28 and TRBJ2-1, with 7 bases matching TRBD1. Germline CDR1 and CDR2: MDHEN and SYDVKM. V was pared by 5 bases and J by 2 bases, with 6 bases of the junction left unmatched. The CDR3 is made up of 15 amino acids.

The chain links TRBV5-1 to TRBJ1-4; 8 bases agree with TRBD1. The CDR3 is 15 amino acids. Germline V gives CDR1 SGHRS, CDR2 YFSETQ. V lost 0 bases to trimming and J lost 7 bases; unmatched junction nucleotides: 5. Written as DNA, the CDR3 is TGCGCCAGCAGCTTGGCAGGGGGCGAGAGTGAAAAACTGTTTTTT. Protein sequence: CASSLAGGESEKLFF.

This chain links TRBV3-1 (or the pseudogene TRBV3-2) with TRBJ1-1; D remains ambiguous. V was clipped by 3 bases and J by 5 bases, with 13 bases between them. The CDR3 loop spans 14 amino acids. Germline V gene sequence: CDR1 LGHDT, CDR2 YNNKEL (reference sequence). CDR3 residues: CASSHLGDGTEAFF. In DNA form, the CDR3 reads TGTGCCAGCAGCCACCTAGGAGACGGGACTGAAGCTTTCTTT.

The chain carries TRBV4-1 and TRBJ1-3; D may be TRBD1 (6 bases). The CDR3 loop spans 17 amino acids. The germline V gene has CDR1 MGHRA and CDR2 YSYEKL. V shed 4 bases and J shed 0 bases, with 16 bases lying between them. Here the CDR3 reads CASSRGTWDNSGNTIYF. The CDR3 nucleotides are TGCGCCAGCAGCCGCGGGACATGGGATAACTCTGGAAACACCATATATTTT.

This chain links TRBV5-1 with TRBJ1-3, with TRBD1 identical over 8 bases. CDR1 is SGHRS, CDR2 YFSETQ, per germline. The length of the CDR3 is 15 residues. V was clipped by 4 bases and J by 4 bases; unmatched bases: 7. In nucleotides, the CDR3 is TGCGCCAGCAGCATCCAGGGGGCGCAGGGAAACACCATATATTTT. It is translated as CASSIQGAQGNTIYF.

This rearrangement joins TRBV11-3 to TRBJ2-2; 7 positions agree with TRBD1. CDR1 SGHNT and CDR2 YENEEA come from the germline V gene. Unmatched junction bases numbered 16, after V lost 5 bases and J lost 4 bases. This CDR3 contains 18 residues. CDR3 sequence: CASSRVYGTVELTGELFF. CDR3 in DNA: TGTGCCAGCAGCCGGGTATATGGGACAGTCGAACTCACCGGGGAGCTGTTTTTT.

The V gene is TRBV7-3, the J gene TRBJ2-3, with D unresolved. The germline V and J ends were trimmed by 1 base and 4 bases, with 9 bases remaining between them. The CDR3 has 14 amino acids. Germline V gene sequence: CDR1 SGHTA, CDR2 FQGTGA. As DNA, the CDR3 is TGTGCCAGCAGCTTAAACACCAGTCCAGATACGCAGTATTTT. This encodes CASSLNTSPDTQYF.

The chain is built from TRBV19 and TRBJ1-3; no reliable D call. V lost 3 bases and J lost 4, with 16 bases in between. This CDR3 contains 16 residues. CDR1 LNHDA and CDR2 SQIVND come from the germline V gene (reference sequence). CDR3 residues: CASSISAPMWGNTIYF. In DNA, the CDR3 is TGTGCCAGTAGTATTTCTGCCCCGATGTGGGGAAACACCATATATTTT.

This sequence joins TRBV4-2 and TRBJ2-1; 9 nucleotides agree with TRBD2. CDR3 length: 17 amino acids. The ends lost 1 base at V and 6 bases at J; junction bases unmatched: 10. Germline-derived CDR1 and CDR2 are LGHNA and YNFKEQ. The CDR3 DNA is TGTGCCAGCAGCCAAGGGTACCGGCGGGGGGGCCGCAATGAGCAGTTCTTC. It specifies CASSQGYRRGGRNEQFF.

The V and J genes are TRBV7-9 and TRBJ2-5; weak D call: TRBD2 (6 bases). The ends were cut back, 5 bases at V and 1 base at J, with 8 bases in the middle. Germline assignment: CDR1 SEHNR and CDR2 FQNEAQ (reference sequence). This CDR3 region has 13 residues. The CDR3 DNA reads TGTGCCAGCAGCCGGACTACCCAAGAGACCCAGTACTTC. Amino acids: CASSRTTQETQYF.

With regard to this clone: A junction boundary mismatches the germline segment, possibly from a read error. The J gene is TRBJ1-5, the V gene TRBV12-5; weak D call: TRBD1 (5 bases). In germline, CDR1 is LGHNT, CDR2 FRNRAP. CDR3 length: 14 amino acids. The CDR3 nucleotides are TGTGCTAGTGGCTTGGGGCCAGTCAATCAGCCCCAGCATTTT. Its translation: CASGLGPVNQPQHF.

The chain recombines TRBV30 with TRBJ1-5, with D hard to call. CDR3 length equals 14 residues. Trimming stripped 0 bases from V and 3 bases from J, with 9 bases between. The germline gives CDR1 GTSNPN, CDR2 SVGIG (reference sequence). CDR3 sequence (DNA): TGTGCCTGGAGTGTACCGGGTTACAATCAGCCCCAGCATTTT. Its protein is CAWSVPGYNQPQHF.

V is TRBV18 and J is TRBJ1-3; no clear D. In germline, CDR1 is KGHSH, CDR2 LQKENI. V was clipped by 3 bases and J by 4 bases, with 22 bases between them. The CDR3 contains 18 residues. DNA of the CDR3: TGTGCCAGCTCACCCCTCCGCGCCCTCGGTGGTCGGGGAAACACCATATATTTT. Amino acid sequence: CASSPLRALGGRGNTIYF.

The chain recombines TRBV7-8 with TRBJ2-7, with D perhaps TRBD1 or TRBD2 (5 bases each). The CDR3 is 14 residues long. Trimming shortened V by 4 bases and J by 7 bases, and 17 bases separated the two germline ends. Looked up from germline, CDR1 is SGHVS and CDR2 is FQNEAQ. CDR3 sequence: CASSSGTASGEQYF. In DNA form, the CDR3 reads TGTGCCAGCAGCTCAGGGACGGCCTCTGGGGAGCAGTACTTC.

The chain has TRBV4-3 and TRBJ2-1; 10 bases are shared with TRBD2. The CDR3 sequence is 16 residues long. From germline, CDR1 is LGHNA and CDR2 YSLEER. The ends lost 0 bases at V and 4 bases at J; junction bases unmatched: 3. CDR3 sequence (DNA): TGCGCCAGCAGCCAAGAGCTAGCGGGGGCGTACAATGAGCAGTTCTTC. Translated, it gives CASSQELAGAYNEQFF.

This clone showed up just a few times. J is TRBJ1-2 and V is TRBV27, with D perhaps TRBD1 (5 bases). The CDR3 contains 16 residues. CDR1 and CDR2 (germline): MNHEY, SMNVEV (reference sequence). Deletions cut 2 bases from V and 5 bases from J, with 18 bases between. The CDR3 region is CASSLVGQILKYGYTF. The DNA of the CDR3 is TGTGCCAGCAGTTTAGTCGGACAAATCCTAAAATATGGCTACACCTTC.

This clone came up once. V usage is TRBV5-1 and J usage is TRBJ1-3; a weak D match, TRBD1 (5 bases). The V end was cut by 4 bases, the J end by 9 bases, with 20 bases between. The CDR3 extends over 15 amino acids. Germline lookup yields CDR1 SGHRS and CDR2 YFSETQ. The CDR3 nucleotides read TGCGCCAGCAGCCCCGCCGGGACCGGGGTTCGCACCATATATTTT. Residues: CASSPAGTGVRTIYF.

This chain links TRBV27 with TRBJ1-1, with a possible D match to TRBD1 (6 bases). Trimming removed 4 bases from V and 1 base from J, with 13 bases in between. CDR3 size: 15 residues. Looked up from germline, CDR1 is MNHEY and CDR2 is SMNVEV (reference sequence). The chain's CDR3 is CASSSTRQANTEAFF. The CDR3 DNA follows: TGTGCCAGCAGTTCAACTCGACAGGCGAACACTGAAGCTTTCTTT.